A single sample is the source of the 8 T cell receptor beta chains below, sequenced in a study of blood T cells in healthy people across ages. A second PCR of about 6 to 11 cycles used a sample-barcoded 5' primer and a J-beta primer mix. TCRdb re-analysed the 5' RACE reads in MiXCR, keeping a single row per CDR3 protein. This repertoire shows 1.5 million to 2 million distinct CDR3 sequences, 30% to 40% found once; its top ten account for roughly 23%. Material for sequencing was blood. All receptors come from a human donor in good health.

V usage is TRBV2 and J usage is TRBJ2-7; 8 positions match TRBD1. Germline lookup yields CDR1 SNHLY and CDR2 FYNNEI. CDR3 length equals 15 residues. V shed 5 bases and J 1 base; nucleotides not matched to a gene: 7. The CDR3 coding sequence is TGTGCCAGCAGTAGGGACAGGCATCCTTCCTACGAGCAGTACTTC. This gives the protein CASSRDRHPSYEQYF. The variable domain in full, completed from reference TRBV2 and TRBJ2-7, reads EPEVTQTPSHQVTQMGQEVILRCVPISNHLYFYWYRQILGQKVEFLVSFYNNEISEKSEIFDDQFSVERPDGSNFTLKIRSTKLEDSAMYFCASSRDRHPSYEQYFGPGTRLTVT.

This rearrangement joins TRBV29-1 to TRBJ2-4, with D possibly being TRBD1 (5 bases). Gene TRBJ2-7 matches the end of the DNA better, so the J call may be wrong. In germline, CDR1 is SQVTM, CDR2 ANQGSEA. This CDR3 spans 12 amino acids. The CDR3 here is CSVEILGDEQYF. For the CDR3, the DNA is TGCAGCGTTGAAATTTTAGGGGACGAGCAGTACTTC.

The V call is TRBV11-2, the J call TRBJ1-1, with 7 nucleotides matching TRBD1. Losses at the gene ends were 5 bases for V and 4 bases for J; bases not matched to a gene: 10. CDR3 length equals 15 residues. The germline CDR1 and CDR2 sequences are SGHAT and FQNNGV. This CDR3 reads CASSARQGRSTEAFF. The CDR3 DNA reads as TGTGCCAGCAGCGCCCGACAGGGAAGATCCACTGAAGCTTTCTTT.

This clonotype was counted a few times. V and J are TRBV29-1 and TRBJ2-7; the match to TRBD1 covers 8 bases. J was trimmed by 6 bases and V by 5 bases; bases with no gene match: 3. The CDR3 covers 11 residues. Looked up from germline, CDR1 is SQVTM and CDR2 is ANQGSEA. DNA for the CDR3: TGCAGCGTTTTTACAGGGGGCGAGCAGTACTTC. Its translation: CSVFTGGEQYF.

The chain carries TRBV7-2 and TRBJ1-1; D is ambiguous. Germline V gene lookup returns CDR1 SGHTA and CDR2 FQGNSA. V dropped 5 bases and J dropped 1 base, with 8 bases sitting between them. The CDR3 runs 13 residues. The CDR3 region has the DNA TGTGCCAGCAGCCGGGCCCGGAACACTGAAGCTTTCTTT. Residues: CASSRARNTEAFF.

This clonotype occurred once. CDR3 DNA: TGTGCCAGCAGTTATTCGCCCCGCTCCTATAATTCACCCCTCCACTTT. This codes for CASSYSPRSYNSPLHF. The rearrangement links TRBV6-6 to TRBJ1-6; D unresolved. CDR1 is MNHNY and CDR2 is SVGAGI in the germline V gene (reference sequence). Deletions cut 3 bases from V and 0 bases from J, with 9 bases between. The CDR3 covers 16 residues.

The V and J genes are TRBV29-1 and TRBJ2-1; D is ambiguous. Germline V CDR1 and CDR2: SQVTM, ANQGSEA. The CDR3 spans 10 residues. The germline V and J ends were trimmed by 7 bases and 6 bases, with 7 bases remaining between them. This CDR3 is CSGALNEQFF. The CDR3, as DNA: TGCAGCGGTGCTCTCAATGAGCAGTTCTTC.

As regards this clonotype: A read error may produce the germline difference seen at one junction end. The chain links TRBV27 to TRBJ1-1; 10 bases line up with TRBD1. CDR1 is MNHEY and CDR2 is SMNVEV in the germline V gene (reference sequence). The CDR3 extends over 14 amino acids. The CDR3 bases are TGTGGCAGCAGTTTATCCGGGACAGGGGTAAGGGCTTTCTTT. Encoded protein: CGSSLSGTGVRAFF.